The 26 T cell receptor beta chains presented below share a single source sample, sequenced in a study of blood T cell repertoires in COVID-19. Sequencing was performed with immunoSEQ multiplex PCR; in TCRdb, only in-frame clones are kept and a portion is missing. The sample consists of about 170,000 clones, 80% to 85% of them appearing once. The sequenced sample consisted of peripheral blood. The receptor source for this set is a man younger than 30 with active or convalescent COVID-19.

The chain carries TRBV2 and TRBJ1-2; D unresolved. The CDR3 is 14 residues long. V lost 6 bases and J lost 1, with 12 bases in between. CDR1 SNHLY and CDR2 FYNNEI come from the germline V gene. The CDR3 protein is CASRLRDINYGYTF. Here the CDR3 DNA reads TGTGCCAGCAGACTTCGAGACATTAACTATGGCTACACCTTC.

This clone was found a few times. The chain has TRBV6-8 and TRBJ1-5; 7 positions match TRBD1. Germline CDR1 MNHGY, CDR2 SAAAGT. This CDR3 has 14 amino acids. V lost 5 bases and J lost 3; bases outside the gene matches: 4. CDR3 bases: TGTGCCAGCAGTCGACAGGGTATCAATCAGCCCCAGCATTTT. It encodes CASSRQGINQPQHF.

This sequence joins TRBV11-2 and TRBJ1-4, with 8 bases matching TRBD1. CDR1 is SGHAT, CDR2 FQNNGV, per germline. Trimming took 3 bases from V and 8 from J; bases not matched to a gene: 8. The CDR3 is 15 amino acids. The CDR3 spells CASSLYRGGNEKLFF. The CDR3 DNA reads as TGTGCCAGCAGCTTGTACAGGGGGGGTAACGAAAAACTGTTTTTT.

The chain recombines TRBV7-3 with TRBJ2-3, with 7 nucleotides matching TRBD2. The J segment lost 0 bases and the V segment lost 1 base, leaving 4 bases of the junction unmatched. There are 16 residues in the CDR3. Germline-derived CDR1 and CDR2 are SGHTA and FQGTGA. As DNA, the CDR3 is TGTGCCAGCAGCTTAATGGCTAGCGGTAGCACAGATACGCAGTATTTT. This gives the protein CASSLMASGSTDTQYF.

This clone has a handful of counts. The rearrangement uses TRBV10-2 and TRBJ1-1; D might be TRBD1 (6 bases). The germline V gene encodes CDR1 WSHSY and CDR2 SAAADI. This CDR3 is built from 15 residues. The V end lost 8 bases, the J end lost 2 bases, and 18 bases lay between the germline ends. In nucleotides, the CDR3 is TGCGCCAGCCGCCTTCAAACAGGGAGTAACACTGAAGCTTTCTTT. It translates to CASRLQTGSNTEAFF.

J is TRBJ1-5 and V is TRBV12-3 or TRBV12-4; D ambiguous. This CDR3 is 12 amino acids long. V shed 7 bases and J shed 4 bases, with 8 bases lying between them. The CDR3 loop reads CASNLDNQPQHF. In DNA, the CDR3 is TGTGCCAGCAACCTAGATAATCAGCCCCAGCATTTT.

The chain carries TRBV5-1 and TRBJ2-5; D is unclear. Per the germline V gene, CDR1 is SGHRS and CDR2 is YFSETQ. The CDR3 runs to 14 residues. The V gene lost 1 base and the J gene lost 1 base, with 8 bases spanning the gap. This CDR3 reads CASSLFAGQETQYF. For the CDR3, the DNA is TGCGCCAGCAGCTTGTTTGCAGGCCAAGAGACCCAGTACTTC.

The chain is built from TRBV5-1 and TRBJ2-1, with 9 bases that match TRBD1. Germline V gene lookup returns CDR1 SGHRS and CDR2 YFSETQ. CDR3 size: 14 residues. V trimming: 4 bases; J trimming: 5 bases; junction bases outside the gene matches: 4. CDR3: CASSQQGAHNEQFF. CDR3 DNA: TGCGCCAGCAGCCAACAGGGGGCCCACAATGAGCAGTTCTTC.

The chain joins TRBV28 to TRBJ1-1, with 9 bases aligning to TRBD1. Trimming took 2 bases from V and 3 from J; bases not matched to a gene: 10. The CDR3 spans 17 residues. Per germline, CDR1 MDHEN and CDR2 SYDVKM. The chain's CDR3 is CASSLLPTGGGDTEAFF. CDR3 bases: TGTGCCAGCAGTTTACTACCCACAGGGGGCGGGGACACTGAAGCTTTCTTT.

This CDR3 is CASSFRGLAGGPNTGELFF. The CDR3 DNA is TGTGCCAGCAGTTTTAGAGGACTAGCGGGAGGACCGAACACCGGGGAGCTGTTTTTT. The rearrangement links TRBV28 to TRBJ2-2; 14 bases agree with TRBD2. This CDR3 is built from 19 residues. The germline gives CDR1 MDHEN, CDR2 SYDVKM. The V segment lost 3 bases and the J segment 0 bases; nucleotides outside the gene matches: 6. Supplemented by reference TRBV28 and TRBJ2-2, the full variable domain reads DVKVTQSSRYLVKRTGEKVFLECVQDMDHENMFWYRQDPGLGLRLIYFSYDVKMKEKGDIPEGYSVSREKKERFSLILESASTNQTSMYLCASSFRGLAGGPNTGELFFGEGSRLTVL.

The DNA of the CDR3 is TGTGCCAGCAGTCGCCAGTATCATCAGCCCCAGCATTTT. Its protein product is CASSRQYHQPQHF. V usage is TRBV12-3 or TRBV12-4 and J usage is TRBJ1-5, with D uncertain. The CDR3 runs 13 residues. The V end lost 5 bases, the J end lost 5 bases, and 10 bases lay between the germline ends.

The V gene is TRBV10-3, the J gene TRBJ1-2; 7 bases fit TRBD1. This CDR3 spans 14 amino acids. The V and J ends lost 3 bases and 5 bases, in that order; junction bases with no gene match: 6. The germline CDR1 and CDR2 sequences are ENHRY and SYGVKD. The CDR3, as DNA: TGTGCCATCAGTGAAATGCAGGGGGAATATGGCTACACCTTC. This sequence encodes CAISEMQGEYGYTF.

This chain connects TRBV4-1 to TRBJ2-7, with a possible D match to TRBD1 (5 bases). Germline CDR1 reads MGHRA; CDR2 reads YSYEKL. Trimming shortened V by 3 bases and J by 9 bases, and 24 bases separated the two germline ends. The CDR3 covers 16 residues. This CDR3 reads CASSQKGPGRVEGQYF. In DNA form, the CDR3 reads TGCGCCAGCAGCCAGAAGGGGCCAGGCCGGGTTGAAGGGCAGTACTTC.

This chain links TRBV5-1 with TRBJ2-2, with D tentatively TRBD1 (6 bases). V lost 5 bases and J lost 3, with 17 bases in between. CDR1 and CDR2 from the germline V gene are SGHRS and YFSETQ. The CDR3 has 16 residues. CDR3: CASSGSGDLDTGELFF. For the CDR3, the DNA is TGCGCCAGCAGTGGGTCAGGGGATCTGGACACCGGGGAGCTGTTTTTT.

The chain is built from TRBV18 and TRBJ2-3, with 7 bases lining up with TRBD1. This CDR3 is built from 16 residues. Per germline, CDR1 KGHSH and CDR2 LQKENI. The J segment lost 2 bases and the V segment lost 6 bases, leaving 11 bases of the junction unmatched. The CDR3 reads CASSPRQGGYTDTQYF. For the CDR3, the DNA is TGTGCCAGCTCCCCTCGACAGGGCGGGTACACAGATACGCAGTATTTT.

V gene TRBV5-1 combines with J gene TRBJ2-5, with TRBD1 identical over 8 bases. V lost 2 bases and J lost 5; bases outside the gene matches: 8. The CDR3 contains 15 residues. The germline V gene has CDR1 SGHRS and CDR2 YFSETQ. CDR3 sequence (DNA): TGCGCCAGCAGCTTCGGCCAGGGGGCGGCTGAGACCCAGTACTTC. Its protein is CASSFGQGAAETQYF.

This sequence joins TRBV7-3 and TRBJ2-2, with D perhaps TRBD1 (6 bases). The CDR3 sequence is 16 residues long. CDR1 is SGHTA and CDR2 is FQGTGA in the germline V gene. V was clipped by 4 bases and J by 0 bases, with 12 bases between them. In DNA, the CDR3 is TGTGCCAGCAGCTCCCAAGGGGGTACGAACACCGGGGAGCTGTTTTTT. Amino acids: CASSSQGGTNTGELFF.

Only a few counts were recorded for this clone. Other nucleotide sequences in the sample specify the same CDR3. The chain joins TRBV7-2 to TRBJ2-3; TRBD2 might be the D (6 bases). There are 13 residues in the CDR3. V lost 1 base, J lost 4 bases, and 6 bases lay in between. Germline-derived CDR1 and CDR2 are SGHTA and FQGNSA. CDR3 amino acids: CASSLGLADTQYF. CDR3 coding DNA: TGTGCCAGCAGCTTAGGACTAGCAGATACGCAGTATTTT.

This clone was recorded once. CDR3 nucleotides: TGTGCCAGCAGTGTTTCAGGGTGGGAGACCCAGTACTTC. Translation gives CASSVSGWETQYF. The rearrangement uses TRBV2 and TRBJ2-5; possible D gene TRBD1, 5 bases. Trimming pared 4 bases from V and 5 bases from J, leaving 11 bases between. The CDR3 totals 13 residues. Germline V gene data show CDR1 as SNHLY and CDR2 as FYNNEI. The full variable domain, with the rest looked up from reference TRBV2 and TRBJ2-5, is EPEVTQTPSHQVTQMGQEVILRCVPISNHLYFYWYRQILGQKVEFLVSFYNNEISEKSEIFDDQFSVERPDGSNFTLKIRSTKLEDSAMYFCASSVSGWETQYFGPGTRLLVL.

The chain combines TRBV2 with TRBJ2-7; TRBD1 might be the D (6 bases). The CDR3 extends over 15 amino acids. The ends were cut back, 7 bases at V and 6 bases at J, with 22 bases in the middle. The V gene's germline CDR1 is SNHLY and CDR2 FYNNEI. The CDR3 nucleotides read TGTGCCAGCAATGCAGGGGCGCTCGGGGTAGGCGAGCAGTACTTC. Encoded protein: CASNAGALGVGEQYF.

This CDR3 is CASSFSGTRLQETQYF. In nucleotides, the CDR3 is TGTGCCAGCAGCTTCTCCGGGACAAGGCTCCAAGAGACCCAGTACTTC. The gene calls are TRBV7-9 and TRBJ2-5; D possibly corresponds to TRBD1 (6 bases). Germline V gives CDR1 SEHNR, CDR2 FQNEAQ (reference sequence). The V gene lost 3 bases and the J gene lost 1 base, with 15 bases spanning the gap. The CDR3 is 16 amino acids.

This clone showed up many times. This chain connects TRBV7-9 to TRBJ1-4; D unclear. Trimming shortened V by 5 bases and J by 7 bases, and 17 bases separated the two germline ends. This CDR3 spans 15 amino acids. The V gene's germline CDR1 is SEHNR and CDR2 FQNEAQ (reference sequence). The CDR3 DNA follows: TGTGCCAGCAGCCCCGGTCGAACCCTTAGTGAAAAACTGTTTTTT. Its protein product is CASSPGRTLSEKLFF.

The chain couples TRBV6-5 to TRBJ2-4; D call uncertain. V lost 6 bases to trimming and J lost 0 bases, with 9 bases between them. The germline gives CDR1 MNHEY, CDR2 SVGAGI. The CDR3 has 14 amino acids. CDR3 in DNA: TGTGCCAGCAGCCCAGATTTAGCCAAAAACATTCAGTACTTC. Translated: CASSPDLAKNIQYF.

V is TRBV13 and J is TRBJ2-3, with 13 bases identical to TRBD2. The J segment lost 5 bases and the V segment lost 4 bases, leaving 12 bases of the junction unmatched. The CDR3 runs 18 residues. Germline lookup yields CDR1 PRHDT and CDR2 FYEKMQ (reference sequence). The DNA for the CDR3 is TGTGCCAGCAGCTCCCTCCCTAAGACTAGCGGGAGGTTAGATACGCAGTATTTT. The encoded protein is CASSSLPKTSGRLDTQYF.

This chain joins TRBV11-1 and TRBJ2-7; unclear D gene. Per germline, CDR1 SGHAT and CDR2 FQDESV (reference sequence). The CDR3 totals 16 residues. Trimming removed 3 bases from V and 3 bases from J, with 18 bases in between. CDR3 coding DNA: TGTGCCAGCAGCTTCTCGAACCGGGTCTTATTCTACGAGCAGTACTTC. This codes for CASSFSNRVLFYEQYF.

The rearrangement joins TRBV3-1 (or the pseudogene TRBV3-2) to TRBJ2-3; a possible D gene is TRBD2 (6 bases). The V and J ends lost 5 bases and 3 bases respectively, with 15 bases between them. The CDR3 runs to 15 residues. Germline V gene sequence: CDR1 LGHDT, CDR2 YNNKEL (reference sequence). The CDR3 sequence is CASSATPRETDTQYF. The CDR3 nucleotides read TGTGCCAGCAGCGCCACTCCGCGGGAAACAGATACGCAGTATTTT.